This TCR beta chain was sequenced in a study of cytomegalovirus exposure and HLA in healthy donors. Study-wide points: Prior analysis indicated that the majority of TCR beta V segments exhibited productivity approximately 87% or approximately 30% of the time. Most CMV-associated TCR beta chains appeared HLA-restricted in a later analysis. In a later analysis, about 17,000 TCR beta sequences were associated with HLA alleles at 0.05 false discovery rate.

The V and J ends lost 5 bases and 0 bases, in that order; junction bases with no gene match: 12. CDR1 is SGHNT and CDR2 is YENEEA in the germline V gene. The CDR3 covers 18 residues. As concerns this clone: The antigen is unknown.

Primers for the PCR totalled 60 Vbeta and 13 Jbeta. In the original workflow: Approximately 83 million unique TCR beta chains, roughly 11 million shared, were counted in a later analysis. TCRdb's table, derived via immunoSEQ multiplex PCR, lists solely in-frame clones and lacks some. D and trimming were read from the DNA, whereas the V and J calls and clone size are those reported in that table. The sample yields approximately 160,000 clones, 82% seen once. The TCR was taken from a girl aged 10-17 years in good health and CMV-seropositive. The sequenced material came from PBMCs. The gene calls are TRBV11-3 and TRBJ2-4; TRBD1 matches at 8 bases. The CDR3 protein is CASSIPWGQELAKNIQYF. The CDR3, as DNA: TGTGCCAGCAGCATACCATGGGGACAGGAACTAGCCAAAAACATTCAGTACTTC.